This T cell receptor beta chain originates from a study of blood T cell repertoires in COVID-19. On the study more broadly: PBMCs, B-cell-depleted T cells, or T cells provided the cDNA or gDNA that made up the material.

A Seattle source enrolled patients during active infection and followed them longitudinally. Source study methods: Amplification of reference gene primers was used by the study to estimate nucleated cell counts. TCRdb's table, derived via immunoSEQ multiplex PCR, lists solely in-frame clones and lacks some. V, J and clone size reflect that table, while D and trimming were determined from the DNA. This sample yields roughly 300,000 clones, of which approximately 87% are seen a single time; roughly 12% belongs to the top ten. The CDR3 sequence is 17 residues long. Germline V lookup: CDR1 MNHEY, CDR2 SVGEGT. With 5 bases clipped from V and 4 bases from J, the junction kept 11 bases outside the gene matches.

This clonotype was sampled from a woman in her twenties or thirties with COVID-19, enrolled during active disease. The sequenced sample was peripheral blood. The chain combines TRBV6-2 or TRBV6-3 with TRBJ1-1; 12 bases are shared with TRBD1. In nucleotides, the CDR3 is TGTGCCAGCAGTGCTCCGGGACAGGGGGCAAGGGGCACTGAAGCTTTCTTT. This codes for CASSAPGQGARGTEAFF.